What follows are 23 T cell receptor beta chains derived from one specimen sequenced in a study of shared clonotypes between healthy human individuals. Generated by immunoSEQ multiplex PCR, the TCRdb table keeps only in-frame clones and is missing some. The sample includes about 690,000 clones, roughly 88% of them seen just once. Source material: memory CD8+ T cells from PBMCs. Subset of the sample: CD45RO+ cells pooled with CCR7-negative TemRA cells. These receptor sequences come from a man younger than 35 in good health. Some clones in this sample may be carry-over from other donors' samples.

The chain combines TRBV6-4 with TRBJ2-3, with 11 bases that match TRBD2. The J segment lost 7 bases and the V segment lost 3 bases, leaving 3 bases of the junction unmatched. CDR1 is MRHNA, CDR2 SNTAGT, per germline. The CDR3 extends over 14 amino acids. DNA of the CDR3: TGTGCCAGCAGTGAAACTAGCGGGAGAAATACGCAGTATTTT. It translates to CASSETSGRNTQYF.

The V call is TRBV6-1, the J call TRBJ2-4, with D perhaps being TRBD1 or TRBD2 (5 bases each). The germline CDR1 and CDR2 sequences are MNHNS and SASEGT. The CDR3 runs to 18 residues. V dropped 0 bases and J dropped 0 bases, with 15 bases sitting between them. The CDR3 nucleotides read TGTGCCAGCAGTGAAGCGCGAGGGGTCATAGTAGCCAAAAACATTCAGTACTTC. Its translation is CASSEARGVIVAKNIQYF.

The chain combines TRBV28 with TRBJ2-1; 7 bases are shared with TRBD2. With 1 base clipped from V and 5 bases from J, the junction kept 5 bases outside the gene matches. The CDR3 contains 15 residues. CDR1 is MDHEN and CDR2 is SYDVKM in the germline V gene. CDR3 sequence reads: CASSLSAGAHNEQFF. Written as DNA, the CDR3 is TGTGCCAGCAGTTTATCGGCGGGAGCCCACAATGAGCAGTTCTTC.

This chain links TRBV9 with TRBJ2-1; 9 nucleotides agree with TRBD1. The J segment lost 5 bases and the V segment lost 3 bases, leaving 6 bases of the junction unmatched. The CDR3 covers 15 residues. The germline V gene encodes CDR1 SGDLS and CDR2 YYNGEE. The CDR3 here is CASSGTGGSNNEQFF. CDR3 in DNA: TGTGCCAGCAGCGGAACAGGGGGCTCGAACAATGAGCAGTTCTTC.

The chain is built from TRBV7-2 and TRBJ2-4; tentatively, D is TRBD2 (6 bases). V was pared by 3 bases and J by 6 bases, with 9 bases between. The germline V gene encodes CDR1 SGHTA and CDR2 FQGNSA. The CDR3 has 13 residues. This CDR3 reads CASSLDGRNIQYF. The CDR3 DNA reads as TGTGCCAGCAGCTTGGACGGGAGAAACATTCAGTACTTC.

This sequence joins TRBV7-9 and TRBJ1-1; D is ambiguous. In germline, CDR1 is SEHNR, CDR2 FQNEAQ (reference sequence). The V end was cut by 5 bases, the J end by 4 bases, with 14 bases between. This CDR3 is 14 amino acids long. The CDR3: CASSTLFVSTEAFF. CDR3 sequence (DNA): TGTGCCAGCAGCACCCTCTTCGTGTCCACTGAAGCTTTCTTT.

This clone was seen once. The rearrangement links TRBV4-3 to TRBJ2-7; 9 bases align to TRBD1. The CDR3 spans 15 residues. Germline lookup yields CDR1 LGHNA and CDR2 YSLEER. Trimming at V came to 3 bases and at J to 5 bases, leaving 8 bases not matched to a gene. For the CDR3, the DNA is TGCGCCAGCAGCCAGACCTACAGGGGGCCTCACGAGCAGTACTTC. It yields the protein CASSQTYRGPHEQYF.

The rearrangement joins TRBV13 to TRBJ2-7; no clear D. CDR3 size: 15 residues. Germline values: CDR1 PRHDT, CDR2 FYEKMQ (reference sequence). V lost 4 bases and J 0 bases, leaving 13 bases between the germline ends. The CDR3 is CASSSWSESSYEQYF. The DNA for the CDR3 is TGTGCCAGCAGCTCGTGGAGTGAGAGCTCCTACGAGCAGTACTTC.

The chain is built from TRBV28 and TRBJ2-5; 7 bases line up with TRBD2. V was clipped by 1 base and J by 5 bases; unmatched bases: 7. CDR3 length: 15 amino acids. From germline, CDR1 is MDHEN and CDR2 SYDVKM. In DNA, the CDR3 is TGTGCCAGCAGTTTATTTACGGGAGGTGGGGAGACCCAGTACTTC. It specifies CASSLFTGGGETQYF.

The CDR3 loop is CASRTLNYGYTF. The CDR3 DNA is TGTGCCAGTCGGACACTCAACTATGGCTACACCTTC. The J gene is TRBJ1-2, the V gene TRBV19, with D tentatively TRBD1 (5 bases). Trimming cost V 8 bases and J 2 bases, with 9 bases left between them. Germline V gives CDR1 LNHDA, CDR2 SQIVND (reference sequence). The CDR3 runs 12 residues.

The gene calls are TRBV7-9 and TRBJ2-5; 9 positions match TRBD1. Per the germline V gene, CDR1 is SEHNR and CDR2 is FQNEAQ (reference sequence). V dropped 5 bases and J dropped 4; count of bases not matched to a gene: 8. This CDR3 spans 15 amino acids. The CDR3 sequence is CASSPRGQGAETQYF. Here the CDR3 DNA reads TGTGCCAGCAGCCCCAGGGGACAGGGTGCAGAGACCCAGTACTTC.

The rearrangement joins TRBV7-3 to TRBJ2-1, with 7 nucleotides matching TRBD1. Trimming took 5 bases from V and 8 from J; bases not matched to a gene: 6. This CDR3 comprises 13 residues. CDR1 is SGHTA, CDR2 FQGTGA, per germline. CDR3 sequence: CASSPTGSDEQFF. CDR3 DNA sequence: TGTGCCAGCAGCCCGACAGGGTCCGATGAGCAGTTCTTC.

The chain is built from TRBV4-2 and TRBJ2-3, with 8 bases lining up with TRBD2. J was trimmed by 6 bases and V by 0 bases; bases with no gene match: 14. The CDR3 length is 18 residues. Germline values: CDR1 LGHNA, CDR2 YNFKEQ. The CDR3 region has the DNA TGTGCCAGCAGCCAAGATAACCCCCCGGCTAGCGGGTTGGATACGCAGTATTTT. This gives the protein CASSQDNPPASGLDTQYF.

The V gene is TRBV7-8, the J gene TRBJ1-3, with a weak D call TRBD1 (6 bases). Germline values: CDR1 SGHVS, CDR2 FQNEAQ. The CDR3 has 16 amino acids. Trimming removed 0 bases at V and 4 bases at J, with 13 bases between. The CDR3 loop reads CASSLAPEGVGNTIYF. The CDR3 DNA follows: TGTGCCAGCAGCTTAGCTCCTGAGGGGGTAGGAAACACCATATATTTT. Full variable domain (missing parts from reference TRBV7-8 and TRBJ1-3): GAGVSQSPRYKVAKRGQDVALRCDPISGHVSLFWYQQALGQGPEFLTYFQNEAQLDKSGLPSDRFFAERPEGSVSTLKIQRTQQEDSAVYLCASSLAPEGVGNTIYFGEGSWLTVV.

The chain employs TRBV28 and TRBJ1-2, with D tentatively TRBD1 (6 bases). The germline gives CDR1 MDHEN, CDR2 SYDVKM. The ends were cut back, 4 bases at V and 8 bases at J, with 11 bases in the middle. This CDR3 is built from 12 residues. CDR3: CASSSPTGGYTF. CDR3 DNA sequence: TGTGCCAGCAGTTCACCCACAGGGGGCTACACCTTC.

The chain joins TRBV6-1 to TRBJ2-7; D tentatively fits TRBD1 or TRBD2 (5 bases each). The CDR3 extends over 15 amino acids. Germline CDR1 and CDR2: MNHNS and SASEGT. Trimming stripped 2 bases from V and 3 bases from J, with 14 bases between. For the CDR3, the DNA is TGTGCCAGCAGTGAATTTGGGACGCCTGGCTACGAGCAGTACTTC. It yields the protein CASSEFGTPGYEQYF.

CDR3 protein: CSVQGQGPYEQYF. CDR3 nucleotide sequence: TGCAGCGTTCAGGGACAGGGACCCTACGAGCAGTACTTC. The rearrangement links TRBV29-1 to TRBJ2-7, with TRBD1 identical over 9 bases. The germline gives CDR1 SQVTM, CDR2 ANQGSEA. The ends lost 5 bases at V and 2 bases at J; junction bases unmatched: 4. CDR3 length: 13 residues.

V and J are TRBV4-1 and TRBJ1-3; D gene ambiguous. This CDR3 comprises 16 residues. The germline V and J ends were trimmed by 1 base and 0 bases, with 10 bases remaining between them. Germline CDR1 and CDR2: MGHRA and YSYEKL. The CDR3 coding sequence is TGCGCCAGCAGCCAAGGGACGGCAAACTCTGGAAACACCATATATTTT. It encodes CASSQGTANSGNTIYF.

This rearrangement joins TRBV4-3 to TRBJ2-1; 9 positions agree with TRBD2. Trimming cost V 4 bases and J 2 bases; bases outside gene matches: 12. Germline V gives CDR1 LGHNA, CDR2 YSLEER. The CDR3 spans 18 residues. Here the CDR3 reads CASSRRHSGSYPYNEQFF. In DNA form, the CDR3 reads TGCGCCAGCAGCCGAAGACATAGCGGGAGTTACCCCTACAATGAGCAGTTCTTC.

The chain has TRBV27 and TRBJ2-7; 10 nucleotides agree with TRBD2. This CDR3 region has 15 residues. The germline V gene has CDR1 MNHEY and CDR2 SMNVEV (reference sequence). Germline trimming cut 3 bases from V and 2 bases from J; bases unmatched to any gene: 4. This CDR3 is CASSFSSGGTYEQYF. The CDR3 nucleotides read TGTGCCAGCAGTTTTTCTAGCGGGGGAACCTACGAGCAGTACTTC.

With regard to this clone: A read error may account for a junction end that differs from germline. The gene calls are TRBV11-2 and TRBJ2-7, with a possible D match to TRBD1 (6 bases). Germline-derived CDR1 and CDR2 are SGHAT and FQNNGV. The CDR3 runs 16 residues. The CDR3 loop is CASSLDPGQRNPQPLF. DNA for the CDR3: TGTGCCAGCAGCTTAGACCCGGGACAACGGAACCCTCAACCCCTATTC.

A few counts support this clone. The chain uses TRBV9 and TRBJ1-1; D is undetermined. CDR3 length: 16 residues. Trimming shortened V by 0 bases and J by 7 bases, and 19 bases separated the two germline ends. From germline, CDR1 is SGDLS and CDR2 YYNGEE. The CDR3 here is CASSVDKELQTFEAFF. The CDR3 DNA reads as TGTGCCAGCAGCGTAGATAAGGAGCTACAAACTTTTGAAGCTTTCTTT.

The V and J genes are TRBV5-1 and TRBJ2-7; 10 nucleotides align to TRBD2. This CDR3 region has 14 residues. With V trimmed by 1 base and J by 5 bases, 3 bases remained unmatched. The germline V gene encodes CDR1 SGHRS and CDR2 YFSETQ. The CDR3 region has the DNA TGCGCCAGCAGCTTGATACTAGCGGGACACGAGCAGTACTTC. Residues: CASSLILAGHEQYF.